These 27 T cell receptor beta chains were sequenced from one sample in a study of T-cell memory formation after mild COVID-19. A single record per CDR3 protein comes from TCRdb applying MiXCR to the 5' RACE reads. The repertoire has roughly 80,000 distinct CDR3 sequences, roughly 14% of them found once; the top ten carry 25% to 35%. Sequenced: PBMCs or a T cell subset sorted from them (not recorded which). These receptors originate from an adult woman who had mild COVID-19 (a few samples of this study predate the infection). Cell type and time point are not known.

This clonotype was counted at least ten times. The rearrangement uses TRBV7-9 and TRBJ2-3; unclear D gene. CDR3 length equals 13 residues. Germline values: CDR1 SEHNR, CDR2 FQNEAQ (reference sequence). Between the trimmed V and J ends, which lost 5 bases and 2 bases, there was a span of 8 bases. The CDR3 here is CASSPQNTDTQYF. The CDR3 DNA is TGTGCCAGCAGCCCCCAGAACACAGATACGCAGTATTTT. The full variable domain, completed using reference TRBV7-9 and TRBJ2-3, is DTGVSQNPRHKITKRGQNVTFRCDPISEHNRLYWYRQTLGQGPEFLTYFQNEAQLEKSRLLSDRFSAERPKGSFSTLEIQRTEQGDSAMYLCASSPQNTDTQYFGPGTRLTVL.

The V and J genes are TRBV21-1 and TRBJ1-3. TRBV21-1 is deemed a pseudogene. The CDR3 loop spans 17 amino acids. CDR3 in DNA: TGTGCCAGCAGCAAAATGGCCCGAGGAGGGCCTGGAAACACCATATATTTT. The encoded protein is CASSKMARGGPGNTIYF.

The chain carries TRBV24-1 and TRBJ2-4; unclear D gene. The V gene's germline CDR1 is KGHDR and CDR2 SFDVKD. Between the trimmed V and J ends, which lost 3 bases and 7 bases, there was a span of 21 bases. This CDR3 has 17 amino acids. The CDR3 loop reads CATSDPSGPIQSNIQYF. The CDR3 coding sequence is TGTGCCACCAGTGATCCGTCGGGCCCCATCCAATCGAACATTCAGTACTTC.

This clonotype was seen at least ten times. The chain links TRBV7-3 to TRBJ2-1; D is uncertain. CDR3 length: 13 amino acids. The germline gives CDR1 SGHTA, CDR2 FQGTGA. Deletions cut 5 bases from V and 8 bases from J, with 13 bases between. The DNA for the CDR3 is TGTGCCAGCAGCGACGAAGGTTGGCATGAGCAGTTCTTC. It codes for CASSDEGWHEQFF.

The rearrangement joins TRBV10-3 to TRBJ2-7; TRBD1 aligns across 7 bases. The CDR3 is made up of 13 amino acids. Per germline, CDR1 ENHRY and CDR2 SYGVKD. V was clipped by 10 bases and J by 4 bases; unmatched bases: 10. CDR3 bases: TGTGCCAACAGGACTGGACAGGAATACGAGCAGTACTTC. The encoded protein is CANRTGQEYEQYF.

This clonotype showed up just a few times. The CDR3 sequence is CASSFGGGPEQFF. The CDR3 nucleotides are TGTGCCAGCAGTTTCGGTGGCGGGCCCGAGCAGTTCTTC. This chain connects TRBV11-2 to TRBJ2-1; tentative D call: TRBD2 (5 bases). The CDR3 is 13 amino acids. The ends were cut back, 6 bases at V and 10 bases at J, with 16 bases in the middle. CDR1 is SGHAT, CDR2 FQNNGV, per germline.

The CDR3 DNA is TGTGCCAGCAGCTTTCCTGAAAGGGAAGATACGCAGTATTTT. Its protein product is CASSFPEREDTQYF. The V and J genes are TRBV4-2 and TRBJ2-3; no definite D call. The V end lost 5 bases, the J end lost 5 bases, and 14 bases lay between the germline ends. The CDR3 contains 14 residues. Germline CDR1 and CDR2: LGHNA and YNFKEQ.

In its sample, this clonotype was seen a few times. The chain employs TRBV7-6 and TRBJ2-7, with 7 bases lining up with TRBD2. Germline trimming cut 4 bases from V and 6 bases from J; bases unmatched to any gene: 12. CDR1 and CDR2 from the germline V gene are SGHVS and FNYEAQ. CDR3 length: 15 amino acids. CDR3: CASSSSRGEGVEQYF. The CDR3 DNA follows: TGTGCCAGCAGCTCATCCCGCGGGGAGGGCGTCGAGCAGTACTTC.

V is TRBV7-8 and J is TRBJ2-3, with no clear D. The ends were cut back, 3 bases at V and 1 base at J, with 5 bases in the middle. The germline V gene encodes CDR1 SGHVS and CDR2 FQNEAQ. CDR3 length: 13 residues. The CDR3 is CASSFLRTDTQYF. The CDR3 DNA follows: TGTGCCAGCAGCTTTTTGCGCACAGATACGCAGTATTTT.

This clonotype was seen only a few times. The CDR3 region has the DNA TGTGCCAGCAGTGACGGCCTATCGTCCCAGTACTTC. Protein sequence: CASSDGLSSQYF. The rearrangement links TRBV2 to TRBJ2-5, with D hard to call. This CDR3 has 12 amino acids. V lost 3 bases and J lost 9, with 11 bases in between. Germline V CDR1 and CDR2: SNHLY, FYNNEI.

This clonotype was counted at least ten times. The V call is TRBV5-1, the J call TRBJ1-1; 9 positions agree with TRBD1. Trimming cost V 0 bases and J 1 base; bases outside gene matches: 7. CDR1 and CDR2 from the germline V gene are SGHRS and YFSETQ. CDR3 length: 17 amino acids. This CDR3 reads CASSLAPMDRGNTEAFF. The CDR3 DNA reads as TGCGCCAGCAGCTTGGCCCCCATGGACAGGGGGAACACTGAAGCTTTCTTT.

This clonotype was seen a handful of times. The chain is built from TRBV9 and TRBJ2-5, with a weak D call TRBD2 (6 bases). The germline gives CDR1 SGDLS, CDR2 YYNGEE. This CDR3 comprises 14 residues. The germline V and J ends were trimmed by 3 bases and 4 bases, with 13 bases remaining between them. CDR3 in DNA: TGTGCCAGCAGCGCGGCGCGGGGTGGAGAGACCCAGTACTTC. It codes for CASSAARGGETQYF.

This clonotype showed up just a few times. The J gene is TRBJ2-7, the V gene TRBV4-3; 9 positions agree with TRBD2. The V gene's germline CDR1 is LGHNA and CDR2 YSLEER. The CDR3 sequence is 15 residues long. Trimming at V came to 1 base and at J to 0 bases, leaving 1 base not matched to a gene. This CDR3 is CASSQASGTSYEQYF. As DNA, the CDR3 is TGCGCCAGCAGCCAAGCTAGCGGGACCTCCTACGAGCAGTACTTC.

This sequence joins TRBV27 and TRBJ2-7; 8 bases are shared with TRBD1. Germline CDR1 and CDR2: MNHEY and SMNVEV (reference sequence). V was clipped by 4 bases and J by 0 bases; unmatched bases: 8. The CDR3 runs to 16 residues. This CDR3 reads CASSWGWTGHSYEQYF. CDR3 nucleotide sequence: TGTGCCAGCAGTTGGGGCTGGACAGGGCACTCCTACGAGCAGTACTTC.

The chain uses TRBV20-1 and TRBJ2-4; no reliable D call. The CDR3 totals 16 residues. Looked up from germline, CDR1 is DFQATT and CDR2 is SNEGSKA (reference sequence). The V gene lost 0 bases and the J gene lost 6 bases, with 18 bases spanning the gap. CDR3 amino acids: CSARDPESGLTNIQYF. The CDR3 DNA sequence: TGCAGTGCTAGAGATCCGGAATCAGGTTTGACAAACATTCAGTACTTC.

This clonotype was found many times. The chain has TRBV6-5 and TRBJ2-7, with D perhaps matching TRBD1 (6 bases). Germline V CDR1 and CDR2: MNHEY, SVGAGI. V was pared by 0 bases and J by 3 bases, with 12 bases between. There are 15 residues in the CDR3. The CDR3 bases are TGTGCCAGCAGTTACTCGGCGGCAGGGGACTACGAGCAGTACTTC. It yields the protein CASSYSAAGDYEQYF.

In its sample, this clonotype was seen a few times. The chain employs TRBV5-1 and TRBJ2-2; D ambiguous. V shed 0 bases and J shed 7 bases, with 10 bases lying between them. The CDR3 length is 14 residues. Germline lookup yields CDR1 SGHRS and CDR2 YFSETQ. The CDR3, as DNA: TGCGCCAGCAGCTTGGCCCCGAGTGACGGGGAGCTGTTTTTT. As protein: CASSLAPSDGELFF.

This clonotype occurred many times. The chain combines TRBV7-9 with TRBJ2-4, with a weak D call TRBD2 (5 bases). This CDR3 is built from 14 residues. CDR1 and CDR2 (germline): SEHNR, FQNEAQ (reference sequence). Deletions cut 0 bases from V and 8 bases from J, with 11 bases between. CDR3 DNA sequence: TGTGCCAGCAGCTTAGCGGAGGCTTGGGACATTCAGTACTTC. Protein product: CASSLAEAWDIQYF.

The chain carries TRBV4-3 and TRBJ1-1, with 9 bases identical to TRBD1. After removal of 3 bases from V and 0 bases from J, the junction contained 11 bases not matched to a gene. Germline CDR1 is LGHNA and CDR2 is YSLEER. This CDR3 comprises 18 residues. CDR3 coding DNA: TGCGCCAGCAGCCAGAGGACAGGGGATAACTTACTGAACACTGAAGCTTTCTTT. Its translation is CASSQRTGDNLLNTEAFF.

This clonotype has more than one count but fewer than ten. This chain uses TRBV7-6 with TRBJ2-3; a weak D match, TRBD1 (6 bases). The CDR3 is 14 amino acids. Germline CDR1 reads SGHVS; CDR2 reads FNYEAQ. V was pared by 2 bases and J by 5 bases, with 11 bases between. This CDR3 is CASSLLGGGDTQYF. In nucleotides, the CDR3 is TGTGCCAGCAGCTTATTAGGGGGTGGAGATACGCAGTATTTT. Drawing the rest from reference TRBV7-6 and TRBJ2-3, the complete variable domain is GAGVSQSPRYKVTKRGQDVALRCDPISGHVSLYWYRQALGQGPEFLTYFNYEAQQDKSGLPNDRFSAERPEGSISTLTIQRTEQRDSAMYRCASSLLGGGDTQYFGPGTRLTVL.

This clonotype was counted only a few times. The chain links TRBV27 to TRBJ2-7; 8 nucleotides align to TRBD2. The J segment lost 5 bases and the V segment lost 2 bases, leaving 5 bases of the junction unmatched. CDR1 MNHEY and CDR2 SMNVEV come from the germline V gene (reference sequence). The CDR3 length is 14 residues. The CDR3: CASSLGAGGNEQYF. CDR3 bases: TGTGCCAGCAGTTTAGGGGCGGGGGGAAACGAGCAGTACTTC.

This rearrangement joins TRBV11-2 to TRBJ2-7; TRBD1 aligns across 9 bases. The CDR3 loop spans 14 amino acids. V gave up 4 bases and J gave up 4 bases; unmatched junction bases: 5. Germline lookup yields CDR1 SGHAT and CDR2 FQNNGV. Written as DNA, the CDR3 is TGTGCCAGCAGCTACGGGACAGGGCGATACGAGCAGTACTTC. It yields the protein CASSYGTGRYEQYF.

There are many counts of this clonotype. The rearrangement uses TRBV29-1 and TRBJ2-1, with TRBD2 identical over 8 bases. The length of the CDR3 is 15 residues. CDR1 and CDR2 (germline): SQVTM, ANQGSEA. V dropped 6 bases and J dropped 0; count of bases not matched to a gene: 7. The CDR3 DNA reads TGCAGCGTATTAGCGGGGATCGACTCCTACAATGAGCAGTTCTTC. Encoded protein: CSVLAGIDSYNEQFF.

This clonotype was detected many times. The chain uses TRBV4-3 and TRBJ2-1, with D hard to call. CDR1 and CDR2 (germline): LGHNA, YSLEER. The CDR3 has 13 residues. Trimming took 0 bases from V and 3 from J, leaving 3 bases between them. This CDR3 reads CASSQESYNEQFF. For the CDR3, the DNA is TGCGCCAGCAGCCAAGAAAGCTACAATGAGCAGTTCTTC.

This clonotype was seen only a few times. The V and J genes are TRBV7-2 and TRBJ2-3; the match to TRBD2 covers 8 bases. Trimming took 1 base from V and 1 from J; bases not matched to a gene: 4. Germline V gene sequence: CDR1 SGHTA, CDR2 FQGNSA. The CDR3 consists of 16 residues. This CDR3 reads CASSLEVGGGTDTQYF. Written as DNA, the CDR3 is TGTGCCAGCAGCTTAGAGGTCGGGGGGGGCACAGATACGCAGTATTTT.

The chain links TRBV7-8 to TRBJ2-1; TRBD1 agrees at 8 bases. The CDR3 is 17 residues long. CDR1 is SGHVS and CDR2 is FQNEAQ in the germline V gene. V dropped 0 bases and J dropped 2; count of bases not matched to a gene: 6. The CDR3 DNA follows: TGTGCCAGCAGCTTAGCGCCGTGGGGACAGGCCTACAATGAGCAGTTCTTC. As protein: CASSLAPWGQAYNEQFF.

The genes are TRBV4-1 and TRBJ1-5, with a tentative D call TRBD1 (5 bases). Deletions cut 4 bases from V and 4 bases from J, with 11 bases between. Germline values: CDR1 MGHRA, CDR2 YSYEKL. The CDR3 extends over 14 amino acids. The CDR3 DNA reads TGCGCCAGCAGCCGGGGACGTGCAAATCAGCCCCAGCATTTT. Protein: CASSRGRANQPQHF.